This T cell receptor beta chain was obtained from a study of CD8+ T cells in alopecia areata. Study background: It was oral tofacitinib, at 5 to 10 mg twice daily, that treated patients received.

Comments on this clone: Its antigen is unidentified.

Extracted from the samples, RNA was reverse transcribed into cDNA to serve as the sequencing template. Here immunoSEQ multiplex PCR was the method, and the copy in TCRdb shows in-frame clones only, minus some. The table shows 150,000 to 200,000 clones, with about three fifths occurring only once. Treatment here: oral pan-JAK inhibitor, 5-10 mg twice daily. PBMCs served as the source from which CD4+ and CD8+ T cells were sorted. Study outcomes and limitations: Across lesional scalp, and particularly alopecia totalis/universalis, clonality surpassed that of normal scalp. The study found that many expanded lesional clones persisted in scalp and blood during tofacitinib.

V gave up 4 bases and J gave up 14 bases, with 13 bases separating them. The V gene's germline CDR1 is MNHNS and CDR2 SASEGT. The CDR3 runs to 11 residues. Material: CD4+ T cells sorted from blood, obtained at roughly week 49, from a patient treated with tofacitinib. J is TRBJ2-3 and V is TRBV6-1; TRBD1 or TRBD2 may be the D gene (5 bases each). The receptor was derived from a human donor with alopecia areata. For the CDR3, the DNA is TGTGCCAGCAGTGCCCGGGACCTCCTGTATTTT. Its translation: CASSARDLLYF.